The entry below gives a single TCR beta chain sequence along with its context. Its antigen is not identified. The data derive from a study of cytomegalovirus exposure and HLA in healthy donors. Broader study findings: The study listed some 160 cytomegalovirus-associated TCR beta chains. Presence/absence analyses supposed approximately even sequencing depth among donors. Follow-up analysis found HLA locus-dependent TCR association rates, highest for DRB1 and lowest for HLA-C. A later analysis linked a missense variant in DCLRE1C to the trimming of TCR beta V and J genes.

The PCR contained 60 Vbeta and 13 Jbeta primers. Data came from immunoSEQ multiplex PCR; TCRdb stores just in-frame clones and leaves some out. In the table there are roughly 150,000 clones, roughly 79% of which are singletons. The TCR was taken from a man between 40 and 49 years old in good health and CMV-seronegative. The sample consisted of PBMCs.

Here the CDR3 reads CASSELETGGYGYTF. The CDR3 DNA sequence: TGTGCCAGCAGTGAATTGGAGACAGGAGGTTATGGCTACACCTTC. J is TRBJ1-2 and V is TRBV6-1; D may be TRBD1 (6 bases). CDR3 length: 15 residues. Germline V lookup: CDR1 MNHNS, CDR2 SASEGT. The V gene lost 2 bases and the J gene lost 5 bases, with 15 bases spanning the gap.